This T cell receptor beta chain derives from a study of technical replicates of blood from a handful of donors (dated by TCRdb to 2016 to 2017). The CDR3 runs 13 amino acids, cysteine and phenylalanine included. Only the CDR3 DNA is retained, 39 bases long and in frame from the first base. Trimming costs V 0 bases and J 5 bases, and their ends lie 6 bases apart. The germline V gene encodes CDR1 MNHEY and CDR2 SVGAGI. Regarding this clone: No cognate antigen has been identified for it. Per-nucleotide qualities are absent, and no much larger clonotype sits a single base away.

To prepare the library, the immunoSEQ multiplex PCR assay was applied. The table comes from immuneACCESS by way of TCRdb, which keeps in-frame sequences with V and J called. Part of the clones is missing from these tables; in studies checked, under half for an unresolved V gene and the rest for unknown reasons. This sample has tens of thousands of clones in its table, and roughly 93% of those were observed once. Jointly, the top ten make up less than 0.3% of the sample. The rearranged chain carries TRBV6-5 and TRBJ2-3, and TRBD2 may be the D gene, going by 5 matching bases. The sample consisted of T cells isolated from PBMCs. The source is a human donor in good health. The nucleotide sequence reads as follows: TGTGCCAGCAGTTACTCGAGCGGAGATACGCAGTATTTT. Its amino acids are CASSYSSGDTQYF.